This T cell receptor (beta chain) came from a study of Ad26.COV2.S vaccination and SARS-CoV-2 variants. Turning to the study itself: Recipients of Ad26.COV2.S got it intramuscularly, once or twice 56 days apart. Study-level points and caveats: After vaccination, reports described spike-specific CD8+ and CD4+ T cell responses as showing substantial breadth. Spike-specific TCR breadth was greater after Ad26.COV2.S than placebo.

On this clone itself: Its target is not known.

Only in-frame clones appear in the TCRdb table, and some are missing; sequencing was by immunoSEQ multiplex PCR. Found here are about 680,000 clones, about 90% of them singletons; the top ten hold around 1.4%. Indicated treatment: approximately 18 received Ad26.COV2.S at low or high dose, single or two shots; about five received placebo; per-sample allocation not given. Collection of the samples took place on day 63 after the first injection of vaccine or placebo. Wuhan-strain spike was delivered by a replication-incompetent Ad26 vector. V was shortened by 1 base and J by 1 base, with 14 bases between the two germline ends. This CDR3 region has 16 residues. Germline CDR1 and CDR2: LNHDA and SQIVND (reference sequence).

This rearrangement joins TRBV19 to TRBJ2-7; D call uncertain. This receptor was taken from a person between 18 and 65 years old who received the Ad26.COV2.S COVID-19 vaccine or a placebo. This specimen was peripheral blood, taken in a trial of Ad26.COV2.S vaccine versus placebo. The CDR3 loop reads CASSIVLAVPSYEQYF. DNA of the CDR3: TGTGCCAGTAGTATAGTGTTGGCGGTTCCTTCCTACGAGCAGTACTTC.